What follows are 14 T cell receptor beta chains derived from one specimen sequenced in a study of T cell clones after liver transplantation. Assay: immunoSEQ multiplex PCR; the TCRdb copy retains only in-frame clones and omits some. The table includes some 80,000 clones, around 80% detected once. Source: CD4+ T cells from blood, taken 48 months after liver transplant. These receptors originate from a human patient who received a liver transplant. Some T cells may possibly be graft donor cells.

A single count supports this clone. The rearrangement joins TRBV4-1 to TRBJ2-2; 7 bases are shared with TRBD1. The germline CDR1 and CDR2 sequences are MGHRA and YSYEKL. There are 14 residues in the CDR3. Trimming cost V 3 bases and J 4 bases; bases outside gene matches: 2. CDR3 sequence reads: CASSQTGSTGELFF. The DNA for the CDR3 is TGCGCCAGCAGCCAGACAGGGTCCACCGGGGAGCTGTTTTTT.

This clone has just a few counts. The J gene is TRBJ2-1, the V gene TRBV5-1; 10 nucleotides align to TRBD2. The CDR3 covers 20 residues. V gave up 1 base and J gave up 0 bases; unmatched junction bases: 13. Germline V gene data show CDR1 as SGHRS and CDR2 as YFSETQ. The CDR3 here is CASSLSGTSVRRGSYNEQFF. CDR3 DNA sequence: TGCGCCAGCAGCTTGAGTGGGACTAGCGTTCGAAGGGGCTCCTACAATGAGCAGTTCTTC.

This clone was counted a single time. V gene TRBV21-1 combines with J gene TRBJ1-1; the table assigns TRBD1, which was not confirmed against the DNA. TRBV21-1 is marked as a pseudogene. The CDR3 is made up of 16 amino acids. CDR3 sequence (DNA): TGTGCCAGCAGCAAGTTAGGGGGACAGGGAATGGGGAAAGCTTTCTTT. This gives the protein CASSKLGGQGMGKAFF.

The chain employs TRBV7-2 and TRBJ2-7, with TRBD2 matching over 8 bases. With V trimmed by 5 bases and J by 4 bases, 10 bases remained unmatched. The CDR3 has 15 residues. Germline CDR1 is SGHTA and CDR2 is FQGNSA. The CDR3 region is CASSPRSGGEYEQYF. The CDR3 DNA follows: TGTGCCAGCAGCCCCCGGAGCGGGGGTGAATACGAGCAGTACTTC.

V is TRBV19 and J is TRBJ1-2; D remains unclear. Germline V gene sequence: CDR1 LNHDA, CDR2 SQIVND (reference sequence). CDR3 length: 12 residues. Trimming shortened V by 2 bases and J by 6 bases, and 7 bases separated the two germline ends. This CDR3 is CASSITGDGYTF. DNA of the CDR3: TGTGCCAGTAGTATAACGGGAGATGGCTACACCTTC.

The V call is TRBV18, the J call TRBJ2-2; perhaps TRBD1 as D (6 bases). The ends were cut back, 2 bases at V and 2 bases at J, with 12 bases in the middle. The CDR3 has 16 residues. Germline CDR1 is KGHSH and CDR2 is LQKENI. DNA of the CDR3: TGTGCCAGCTCACCAGGACAGACAACTAACACCGGGGAGCTGTTTTTT. Its protein product is CASSPGQTTNTGELFF.

V and J are TRBV5-6 and TRBJ1-4; 9 bases agree with TRBD1. Trimming cost V 5 bases and J 9 bases; bases outside gene matches: 2. The CDR3 contains 12 residues. Germline CDR1 SGHDT, CDR2 YYEEEE. The CDR3 coding sequence is TGTGCCAGCAGAGGACAGGGGAAAAAACTGTTTTTT. Its protein product is CASRGQGKKLFF.

This clone was found once. The chain recombines TRBV19 with TRBJ2-1; 8 bases match TRBD2. After removal of 3 bases from V and 6 bases from J, the junction contained 7 bases not matched to a gene. The CDR3 totals 15 residues. CDR1 and CDR2 from the germline V gene are LNHDA and SQIVND (reference sequence). CDR3 sequence: CASSMWLAGVNEQFF. For the CDR3, the DNA is TGTGCCAGTAGTATGTGGCTAGCGGGCGTCAATGAGCAGTTCTTC.

This clone turned up a few times. V gene TRBV27 combines with J gene TRBJ2-5; D uncertain. The CDR3 is 14 residues long. Germline V gene sequence: CDR1 MNHEY, CDR2 SMNVEV (reference sequence). The V and J ends lost 8 bases and 6 bases respectively, with 19 bases between them. CDR3 DNA: TGTGCCAGCTTCTCCTCTGCTAATGGAAAGACCCAGTACTTC. This sequence encodes CASFSSANGKTQYF.

CDR3 protein: CASSVRGQGTGELFF. Written as DNA, the CDR3 is TGTGCCAGCAGCGTAAGGGGACAGGGGACCGGGGAGCTGTTTTTT. The V call is TRBV9, the J call TRBJ2-2, with 10 bases fitting TRBD1. This CDR3 region has 15 residues. Losses at the gene ends were 1 base for V and 5 bases for J; bases not matched to a gene: 2. The germline CDR1 and CDR2 sequences are SGDLS and YYNGEE.

The chain carries TRBV29-1 and TRBJ2-7, with TRBD1 matching 8 bases. The ends lost 7 bases at V and 6 bases at J; junction bases unmatched: 8. The CDR3 has 12 amino acids. Germline lookup yields CDR1 SQVTM and CDR2 ANQGSEA. CDR3 loop: CSARQGLSEQYF. DNA for the CDR3: TGCAGCGCCCGACAGGGGTTGAGCGAGCAGTACTTC.

In its sample, this clone was seen a few times. The chain couples TRBV7-3 to TRBJ2-7; 8 bases are a match to TRBD1. The CDR3 is 13 amino acids. The V gene end was trimmed by 5 bases and the J gene end by 6 bases; junction bases not matched to a gene: 6. The germline V gene has CDR1 SGHTA and CDR2 FQGTGA. CDR3: CASSTQGGAEQYF. CDR3 sequence (DNA): TGTGCCAGCAGCACACAGGGGGGCGCCGAGCAGTACTTC. Using reference TRBV7-3 and TRBJ2-7 for the parts outside the CDR3, the full variable domain is GAGVSQTPSNKVTEKGKYVELRCDPISGHTALYWYRQSLGQGPEFLIYFQGTGAADDSGLPNDRFFAVRPEGSVSTLKIQRTERGDSAVYLCASSTQGGAEQYFGPGTRLTVT.

The chain couples TRBV7-6 to TRBJ2-1; no clear D. Germline loops: CDR1 SGHVS, CDR2 FNYEAQ. Trimming shortened V by 1 base and J by 13 bases, and 20 bases separated the two germline ends. The CDR3 is 15 amino acids. The CDR3 loop is CASSLGGVSLEGQFF. DNA of the CDR3: TGTGCCAGCAGCTTAGGTGGGGTAAGCTTGGAAGGCCAGTTCTTC.

The rearrangement uses TRBV18 and TRBJ2-5; D is uncertain. The CDR3 runs 13 residues. V gave up 3 bases and J gave up 1 base, with 6 bases separating them. Per the germline V gene, CDR1 is KGHSH and CDR2 is LQKENI. CDR3 sequence reads: CASSPYIQETQYF. The CDR3 nucleotides are TGTGCCAGCTCACCTTATATCCAAGAGACCCAGTACTTC.